Below are 15 T cell receptor beta chains sequenced from a single sample in a study of CXCR3-negative and CXCR3-positive naive CD8 T cells. These receptors' antigens are unknown. Study-wide results and caveats: TRB CDR3s were more hydrophobic in CXCR3-positive than in CXCR3-negative naive cells.

The TRB libraries of cDNA were built by UMI-labeled 5' RACE. TCRdb re-called the 5' RACE reads and gives one entry per CDR3 protein, without DNA. In all, the sample yields some 54,000 distinct CDR3 sequences. The sequenced material came from naive CXCR3+ CD8+ T cells from blood. Subset in this sample: CD45RO-CCR7+CD27+CD95- naive CD8+ T cells expressing CXCR3 (TNR3+). The receptors stem from a human donor in good health. Some clones in this sample may be carry-over from other donors' samples.

The chain combines TRBV4-3 with TRBJ2-7; lacking DNA, the TRBD2 call made by TCRdb goes unchecked. This CDR3 comprises 16 residues. The germline V gene encodes CDR1 LGHNA and CDR2 YSLEER. The CDR3 reads CASSQDKRGASYEQYF.

The chain is built from TRBV4-3 and TRBJ1-5. Per germline, CDR1 LGHNA and CDR2 YSLEER. There are 13 residues in the CDR3. The CDR3 here is CASSQDVNQPQHF.

The chain joins TRBV7-2 to TRBJ2-1; TCRdb designates TRBD1, a call that cannot be tested without DNA. Germline CDR1 SGHTA, CDR2 FQGNSA. The CDR3 has 15 residues. CDR3 protein: CASSPWTGSYNEQFF.

The chain links TRBV9 to TRBJ2-3; TCRdb selects TRBD1, and the lack of DNA leaves this call unchecked. The CDR3 consists of 15 residues. Germline CDR1 is SGDLS and CDR2 is YYNGEE. CDR3 sequence: CASSVGTGWTDTQYF.

The chain uses TRBV9 and TRBJ2-7. Germline CDR1 SGDLS, CDR2 YYNGEE. This CDR3 region has 15 residues. The CDR3 sequence is CASSVGGKSSYEQYF.

This chain links TRBV29-1 with TRBJ1-4; TCRdb names TRBD1, which stays unverified in the absence of DNA. The CDR3 sequence is 13 residues long. Germline V lookup: CDR1 SQVTM, CDR2 ANQGSEA. CDR3: CSVLDRGGEKLFF.

The V gene is TRBV7-2, the J gene TRBJ2-3; TCRdb names TRBD2, which stays unverified in the absence of DNA. The germline gives CDR1 SGHTA, CDR2 FQGNSA. The CDR3 is 16 amino acids. The CDR3 here is CASSGFSGGALDTQYF.

V gene TRBV29-1 combines with J gene TRBJ1-1; TCRdb calls TRBD1, which cannot be checked without DNA. The CDR3 has 13 amino acids. Germline V lookup: CDR1 SQVTM, CDR2 ANQGSEA. CDR3 region: CSVEYGGSTEAFF. Supplemented by reference TRBV29-1 and TRBJ1-1, the full variable domain reads SAVISQKPSRDICQRGTSLTIQCQVDSQVTMMFWYRQQPGQSLTLIATANQGSEATYESGFVIDKFPISRPNLTFSTLTVSNMSPEDSSIYLCSVEYGGSTEAFFGQGTRLTVV.

The gene calls are TRBV29-1 and TRBJ2-1; TCRdb's D gene call, TRBD1, goes unchecked for lack of DNA. Germline V gene sequence: CDR1 SQVTM, CDR2 ANQGSEA. The CDR3 has 14 residues. The CDR3 region is CSVEEQGANNEQFF.

The chain couples TRBV4-3 to TRBJ1-4. The CDR3 is 15 amino acids. Germline assignment: CDR1 LGHNA and CDR2 YSLEER. CDR3 amino acids: CASSHSLGDGEKLFF.

V usage is TRBV27 and J usage is TRBJ2-7; TCRdb gives TRBD1 as the D gene, but with no DNA this cannot be confirmed. CDR1 and CDR2 from the germline V gene are MNHEY and SMNVEV (reference sequence). This CDR3 has 14 amino acids. CDR3 amino acids: CASSSPGQGYEQYF.

This rearrangement joins TRBV11-2 to TRBJ1-6; TCRdb proposes TRBD1, but this gene call is untestable without DNA. Germline CDR1 is SGHAT and CDR2 is FQNNGV. The length of the CDR3 is 14 residues. The CDR3 is CASSYGTEYSPLHF. The entire variable domain, with the rest obtained from reference TRBV11-2 and TRBJ1-6, is as follows: EAGVAQSPRYKIIEKRQSVAFWCNPISGHATLYWYQQILGQGPKLLIQFQNNGVVDDSQLPKDRFSAERLKGVDSTLKIQPAKLEDSAVYLCASSYGTEYSPLHFGNGTRLTVT.

The rearrangement joins TRBV5-5 to TRBJ2-7; TCRdb proposes TRBD1, but this gene call is untestable without DNA. Germline loops: CDR1 SGHKS, CDR2 YYEKEE (reference sequence). CDR3 size: 15 residues. The CDR3 here is CASSPGSGQVYEQYF.

The chain uses TRBV7-9 and TRBJ1-1; absent DNA, TCRdb's TRBD1 call cannot be checked. Germline CDR1 is SEHNR and CDR2 is FQNEAQ (reference sequence). The CDR3 length is 14 residues. CDR3 protein: CASSLALRGTEAFF.

CDR3: CASKDYNEQFF. The chain links TRBV27 to TRBJ2-1. The CDR3 is made up of 11 amino acids. Per germline, CDR1 MNHEY and CDR2 SMNVEV (reference sequence).